This entry lists 24 T cell receptor beta chains sequenced from one sample in a study of response to subunit inactivated influenza vaccine. TCRdb called the RT-PCR reads again in MiXCR, with one record for every CDR3 protein. Among 500,000 to 550,000 distinct CDR3 sequences listed, roughly 25% were seen once. These data were also filed under a second study, of T cells expressing NK-cell markers. That publication notes: Generation of TCR beta cDNA was performed by 5'RACE template switching incorporating UMIs.

The starting material was CD4+ T cells sorted from PBMCs, obtained 11 to 12 days after vaccination. Receptor source: a man aged 50 or older who received an inactivated influenza vaccine.

This clonotype was observed a few times. The chain links TRBV7-2 to TRBJ2-1; the match to TRBD2 covers 10 bases. The CDR3 spans 14 residues. Looked up from germline, CDR1 is SGHTA and CDR2 is FQGNSA. J gave up 6 bases and V 3 bases, and 2 bases lay outside the gene matches. CDR3 amino acids: CASSLSGGANEQFF. CDR3 nucleotide sequence: TGTGCCAGCAGCTTGAGCGGGGGGGCCAATGAGCAGTTCTTC.

In its sample, this clonotype was seen a few times. The V and J genes are TRBV30 and TRBJ2-1, with TRBD2 matching over 12 bases. The V gene end was trimmed by 2 bases and the J gene end by 7 bases; junction bases not matched to a gene: 6. Germline CDR1 and CDR2: GTSNPN and SVGIG (reference sequence). There are 15 residues in the CDR3. As DNA, the CDR3 is TGTGCCTGGAGTAGACTAGCGGGAGCATGGAATGAGCAGTTCTTC. This codes for CAWSRLAGAWNEQFF.

This clonotype was found a few times. J is TRBJ1-2 and V is TRBV4-2; no firm D call. Germline V gives CDR1 LGHNA, CDR2 YNFKEQ. Trimming took 0 bases from V and 2 from J, leaving 10 bases between them. This CDR3 is built from 15 residues. This CDR3 reads CASSQEEATNYGYTF. DNA of the CDR3: TGTGCCAGCAGCCAAGAGGAGGCTACCAACTATGGCTACACCTTC.

This clonotype appeared many times. The chain carries TRBV6-1 and TRBJ1-2; 8 positions agree with TRBD1. V gave up 6 bases and J gave up 4 bases; unmatched junction bases: 19. The CDR3 sequence is 18 residues long. Germline V gives CDR1 MNHNS, CDR2 SASEGT. The CDR3 DNA follows: TGTGCCAGCAGCCCCACGGTGCTGGGGACAGGCTACTTCTATGGCTACACCTTC. Its translation is CASSPTVLGTGYFYGYTF.

This clonotype was picked up a small number of times. This chain joins TRBV6-1 and TRBJ1-6; no clear D. Germline CDR1 is MNHNS and CDR2 is SASEGT. The CDR3 has 14 residues. V was cut by 8 bases and J by 0 bases, with 8 bases left in between. CDR3 protein: CASRLSSYNSPLHF. As DNA, the CDR3 is TGTGCCAGCCGACTAAGCTCCTATAATTCACCCCTCCACTTT.

Only a few counts were recorded for this clonotype. This chain connects TRBV28 to TRBJ2-7, with 9 bases matching TRBD2. Per germline, CDR1 MDHEN and CDR2 SYDVKM. V dropped 5 bases and J dropped 5; count of bases not matched to a gene: 19. The CDR3 runs 18 residues. The CDR3 sequence is CASSMTHYRAGGNNEQYF. The CDR3 nucleotides are TGTGCCAGCAGTATGACCCACTATAGAGCGGGAGGTAACAACGAGCAGTACTTC.

This clonotype was seen ten or more times. The chain employs TRBV9 and TRBJ2-2; TRBD1 agrees at 8 bases. The V and J ends lost 4 bases and 5 bases, in that order; junction bases with no gene match: 13. The CDR3 contains 17 residues. CDR1 and CDR2 (germline): SGDLS, YYNGEE. The CDR3 DNA is TGTGCCAGCAGCTTTAACCCCGGCGACAGGGGAACCGGGGAGCTGTTTTTT. It is translated as CASSFNPGDRGTGELFF.

This rearrangement joins TRBV10-3 to TRBJ2-4, with D maybe TRBD1 (6 bases). CDR1 and CDR2 (germline): ENHRY, SYGVKD. This CDR3 comprises 16 residues. With 6 bases removed from V and 7 bases from J, the gap between germline ends came to 22 bases. Written as DNA, the CDR3 is TGTGCCATCAGCCCCGGCGGGCAGACAGGCAGCAACATTCAGTACTTC. Its protein is CAISPGGQTGSNIQYF.

The CDR3: CASSLGLAGGPRVEQFF. The CDR3, as DNA: TGCGCCAGCAGCCTCGGACTAGCGGGAGGGCCAAGGGTGGAGCAGTTCTTC. V and J are TRBV5-1 and TRBJ2-1; TRBD2 aligns across 15 bases. Germline trimming cut 4 bases from V and 10 bases from J; bases unmatched to any gene: 12. The CDR3 loop spans 17 amino acids. Looked up from germline, CDR1 is SGHRS and CDR2 is YFSETQ. Looking up the rest from reference TRBV5-1 and TRBJ2-1 gives the full variable domain: KAGVTQTPRYLIKTRGQQVTLSCSPISGHRSVSWYQQTPGQGLQFLFEYFSETQRNKGNFPGRFSGRQFSNSRSEMNVSTLELGDSALYLCASSLGLAGGPRVEQFFGPGTRLTVL.

The J gene is TRBJ1-3, the V gene TRBV12-3 or TRBV12-4; no clear D gene. This CDR3 spans 13 amino acids. The germline V and J ends were trimmed by 7 bases and 2 bases, with 9 bases remaining between them. The CDR3 loop is CASTRGAGNTIYF. The CDR3 bases are TGTGCCAGCACCCGCGGGGCTGGAAACACCATATATTTT.

The rearrangement joins TRBV20-1 to TRBJ2-1; 11 bases match TRBD2. The germline CDR1 and CDR2 sequences are DFQATT and SNEGSKA (reference sequence). This CDR3 region has 13 residues. V lost 3 bases and J lost 9; bases outside the gene matches: 4. CDR3: CSASGTSGLEQFF. Here the CDR3 DNA reads TGCAGTGCTAGTGGGACTAGCGGTCTTGAGCAGTTCTTC.

The chain has TRBV28 and TRBJ1-2; D uncertain. The CDR3 runs 12 residues. V dropped 8 bases and J dropped 5 bases, with 12 bases sitting between them. The germline CDR1 and CDR2 sequences are MDHEN and SYDVKM. In DNA, the CDR3 is TGTGCCAGCTTTGGTGCCATTTATGGCTACACCTTC. Translation: CASFGAIYGYTF.

V gene TRBV4-1 combines with J gene TRBJ2-1, with D maybe TRBD2 (5 bases). This CDR3 contains 15 residues. V gave up 0 bases and J gave up 12 bases, with 18 bases separating them. Germline loops: CDR1 MGHRA, CDR2 YSYEKL. The chain's CDR3 is CASSQDPSFVRGQFF. Written as DNA, the CDR3 is TGCGCCAGCAGCCAAGATCCAAGTTTCGTTCGGGGGCAGTTCTTC.

This chain uses TRBV7-9 with TRBJ1-2; a possible D gene is TRBD1 (6 bases). Germline-derived CDR1 and CDR2 are SEHNR and FQNEAQ (reference sequence). This CDR3 comprises 15 residues. The germline V and J ends were trimmed by 0 bases and 5 bases, with 13 bases remaining between them. In DNA, the CDR3 is TGTGCCAGCAGCTTAGCTCGGACAGCGAGTTATGGCTACACCTTC. This translates into CASSLARTASYGYTF.

This clonotype has a handful of counts. V usage is TRBV10-3 and J usage is TRBJ2-1, with 7 positions matching TRBD2. V was pared by 6 bases and J by 6 bases, with 11 bases of the junction left unmatched. CDR3 length: 15 amino acids. Looked up from germline, CDR1 is ENHRY and CDR2 is SYGVKD. CDR3 residues: CAISLGGTTFNEQFF. CDR3 coding DNA: TGTGCCATCAGCCTGGGGGGGACTACATTCAATGAGCAGTTCTTC.

This clonotype was counted between two and nine times. The chain recombines TRBV3-1 with TRBJ1-6; 9 nucleotides line up with TRBD1. V dropped 7 bases and J dropped 7; count of bases not matched to a gene: 5. Per the germline V gene, CDR1 is LGHDT and CDR2 is YNNKEL (reference sequence). This CDR3 has 14 amino acids. CDR3 loop: CASTPGTGNSPLHF. CDR3 in DNA: TGTGCCAGCACCCCCGGGACAGGGAATTCACCCCTCCACTTT.

The chain carries TRBV4-3 and TRBJ2-7; 13 bases map to TRBD2. Per the germline V gene, CDR1 is LGHNA and CDR2 is YSLEER. Trimming at V came to 3 bases and at J to 2 bases, leaving 4 bases not matched to a gene. The CDR3 extends over 16 amino acids. The CDR3 protein is CASSHGTSGNAYEQYF. The CDR3, as DNA: TGCGCCAGCAGCCACGGGACTAGCGGGAACGCCTACGAGCAGTACTTC.

CDR3 in amino acids: CASSTGTGGAGELFF. The DNA of the CDR3 is TGTGCCAGCAGTACCGGGACAGGGGGCGCCGGGGAGCTGTTTTTT. The rearrangement joins TRBV28 to TRBJ2-2, with 12 bases fitting TRBD1. The CDR3 totals 15 residues. Germline V gene lookup returns CDR1 MDHEN and CDR2 SYDVKM. V lost 5 bases to trimming and J lost 6 bases; unmatched junction nucleotides: 4.

J is TRBJ2-5 and V is TRBV28; 7 nucleotides align to TRBD2. From germline, CDR1 is MDHEN and CDR2 SYDVKM. V shed 2 bases, J shed 4 bases, and the junction held 4 bases outside the gene matches. The CDR3 extends over 14 amino acids. The DNA of the CDR3 is TGTGCCAGCAGTTTAGTCGGGGGGACAGAGACCCAGTACTTC. Amino acid sequence: CASSLVGGTETQYF.

This clonotype was detected a few times. This rearrangement joins TRBV5-1 to TRBJ2-1; D is ambiguous. Germline lookup yields CDR1 SGHRS and CDR2 YFSETQ. Trimming pared 1 base from V and 5 bases from J, leaving 13 bases between. CDR3 length equals 15 residues. The DNA of the CDR3 is TGCGCCAGCAGCTTGTGGTCCATCGTGGACAATGAGCAGTTCTTC. Protein sequence: CASSLWSIVDNEQFF.

In its sample, this clonotype was seen a few times. In nucleotides, the CDR3 is TGCAGCGTTGTCTTTGAGGGCGGGAGGAACATTCAGTACTTC. It yields the protein CSVVFEGGRNIQYF. The chain is built from TRBV29-1 and TRBJ2-4; TRBD2 aligns across 8 bases. The CDR3 runs to 14 residues. Per the germline V gene, CDR1 is SQVTM and CDR2 is ANQGSEA. V was clipped by 4 bases and J by 7 bases; unmatched bases: 9.

This clonotype was recorded a few times. This chain uses TRBV12-3 or TRBV12-4 with TRBJ1-2; no definite D call. Trimming took 1 base from V and 3 from J, leaving 6 bases between them. This CDR3 is 13 amino acids long. The CDR3 reads CASSLGVHYGYTF. The DNA of the CDR3 is TGTGCCAGCAGTTTAGGGGTCCACTATGGCTACACCTTC.

The chain couples TRBV29-1 to TRBJ2-7; 7 bases match TRBD1. The CDR3 is made up of 12 amino acids. CDR1 is SQVTM, CDR2 ANQGSEA, per germline. V lost 4 bases, J lost 5 bases, and 5 bases stayed unmatched. In DNA, the CDR3 is TGCAGCGTTGCCAGGGGGTTCGACGAGCAGTACTTC. Translating it yields CSVARGFDEQYF.

This clonotype turned up a few times. The gene calls are TRBV24-1 and TRBJ2-2, with D possibly matching TRBD2 (7 bases). The germline gives CDR1 KGHDR, CDR2 SFDVKD. There are 16 residues in the CDR3. With 9 bases removed from V and 0 bases from J, the gap between germline ends came to 16 bases. The CDR3 region is CATSWGGATNTGELFF. The CDR3 nucleotides are TGTGCCACCTCCTGGGGGGGGGCTACGAACACCGGGGAGCTGTTTTTT.